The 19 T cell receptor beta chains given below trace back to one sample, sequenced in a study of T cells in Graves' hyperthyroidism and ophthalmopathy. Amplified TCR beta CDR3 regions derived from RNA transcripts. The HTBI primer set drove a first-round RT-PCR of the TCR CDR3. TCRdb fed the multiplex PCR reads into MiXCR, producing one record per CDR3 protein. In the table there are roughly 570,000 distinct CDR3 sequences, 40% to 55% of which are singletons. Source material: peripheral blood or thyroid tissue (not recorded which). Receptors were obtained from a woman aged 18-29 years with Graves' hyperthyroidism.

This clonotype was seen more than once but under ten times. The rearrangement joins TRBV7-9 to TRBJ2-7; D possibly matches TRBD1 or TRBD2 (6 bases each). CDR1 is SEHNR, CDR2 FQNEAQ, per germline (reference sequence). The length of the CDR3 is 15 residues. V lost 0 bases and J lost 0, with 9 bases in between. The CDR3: CASSLARDISYEQYF. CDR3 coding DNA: TGTGCCAGCAGCTTAGCGCGGGACATCTCCTACGAGCAGTACTTC.

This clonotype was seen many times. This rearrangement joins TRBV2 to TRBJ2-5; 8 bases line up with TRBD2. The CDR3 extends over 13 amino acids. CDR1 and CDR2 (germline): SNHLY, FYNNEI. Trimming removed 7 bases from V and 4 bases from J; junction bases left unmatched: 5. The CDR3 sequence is CASKSGGGETQYF. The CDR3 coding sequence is TGTGCCAGCAAATCGGGGGGGGGAGAGACCCAGTACTTC.

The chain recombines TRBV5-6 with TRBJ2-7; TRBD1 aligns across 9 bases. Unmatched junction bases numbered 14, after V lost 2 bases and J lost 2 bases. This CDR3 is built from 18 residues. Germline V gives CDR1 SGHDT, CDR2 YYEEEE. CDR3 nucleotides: TGTGCCAGCAGCTTCGGGACAGGGAGTCTAGCGGACCCCTACGAGCAGTACTTC. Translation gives CASSFGTGSLADPYEQYF.

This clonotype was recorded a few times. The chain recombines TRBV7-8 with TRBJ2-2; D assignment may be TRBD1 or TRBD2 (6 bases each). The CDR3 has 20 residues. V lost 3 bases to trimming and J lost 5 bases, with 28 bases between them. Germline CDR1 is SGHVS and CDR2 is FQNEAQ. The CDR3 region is CASSFTSWGATTLQTGELFF. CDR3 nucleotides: TGTGCCAGCAGCTTCACGAGTTGGGGGGCGACGACCTTACAGACCGGGGAGCTGTTTTTT.

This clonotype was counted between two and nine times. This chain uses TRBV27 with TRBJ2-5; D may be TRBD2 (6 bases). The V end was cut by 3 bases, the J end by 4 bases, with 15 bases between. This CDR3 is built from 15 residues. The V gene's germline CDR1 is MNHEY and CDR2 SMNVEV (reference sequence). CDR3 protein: CASSFSRESLETQYF. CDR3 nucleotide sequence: TGTGCCAGCAGTTTTAGCCGGGAGAGTCTAGAGACCCAGTACTTC.

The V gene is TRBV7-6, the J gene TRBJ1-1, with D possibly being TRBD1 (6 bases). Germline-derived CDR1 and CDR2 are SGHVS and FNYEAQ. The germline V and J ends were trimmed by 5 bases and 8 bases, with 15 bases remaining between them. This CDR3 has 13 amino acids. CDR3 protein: CASSRGDEQEAFF. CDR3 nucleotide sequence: TGTGCCAGCAGCAGGGGGGACGAGCAAGAAGCTTTCTTT.

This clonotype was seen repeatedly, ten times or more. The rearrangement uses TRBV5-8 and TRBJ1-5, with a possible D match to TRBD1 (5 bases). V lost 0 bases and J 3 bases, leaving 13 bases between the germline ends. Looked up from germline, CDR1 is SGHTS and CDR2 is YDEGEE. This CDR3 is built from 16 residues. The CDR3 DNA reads TGTGCCAGCAGCTTGGGAGTCAGGGCCCACAATCAGCCCCAGCATTTT. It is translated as CASSLGVRAHNQPQHF.

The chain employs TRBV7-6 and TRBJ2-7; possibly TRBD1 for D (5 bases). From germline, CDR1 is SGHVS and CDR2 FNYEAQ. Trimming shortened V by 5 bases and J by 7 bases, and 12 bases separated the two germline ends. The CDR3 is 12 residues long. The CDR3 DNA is TGTGCCAGCAGCAGGGGAATTGGGGAGCAGTACTTC. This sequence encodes CASSRGIGEQYF.

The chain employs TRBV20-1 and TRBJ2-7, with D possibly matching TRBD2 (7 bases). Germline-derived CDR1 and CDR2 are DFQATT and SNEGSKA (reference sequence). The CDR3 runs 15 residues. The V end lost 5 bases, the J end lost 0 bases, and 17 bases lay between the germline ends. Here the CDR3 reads CSAGNREGPSYEQYF. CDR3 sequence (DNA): TGCAGTGCTGGAAACAGGGAGGGCCCCTCCTACGAGCAGTACTTC.

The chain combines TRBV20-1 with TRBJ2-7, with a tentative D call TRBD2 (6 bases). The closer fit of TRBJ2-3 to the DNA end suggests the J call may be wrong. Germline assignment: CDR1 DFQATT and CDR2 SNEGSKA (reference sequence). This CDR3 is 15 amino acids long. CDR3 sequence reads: CSAREWREVADTQYF. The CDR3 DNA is TGCAGTGCTAGAGAATGGAGGGAAGTAGCAGATACGCAGTATTTT.

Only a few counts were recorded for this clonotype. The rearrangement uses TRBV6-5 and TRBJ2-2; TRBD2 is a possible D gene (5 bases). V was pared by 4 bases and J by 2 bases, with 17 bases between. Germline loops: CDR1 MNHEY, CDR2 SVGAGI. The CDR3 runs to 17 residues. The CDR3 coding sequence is TGTGCCAGCAGTTTGGTAGCGCTCCGCATCAACACCGGGGAGCTGTTTTTT. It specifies CASSLVALRINTGELFF.

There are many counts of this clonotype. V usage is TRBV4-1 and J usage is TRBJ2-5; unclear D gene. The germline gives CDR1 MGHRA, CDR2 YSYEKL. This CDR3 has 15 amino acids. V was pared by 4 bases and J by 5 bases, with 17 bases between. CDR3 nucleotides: TGCGCCAGCAGCCCCCGAGCAGGCTCCGGGGAGACCCAGTACTTC. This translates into CASSPRAGSGETQYF.

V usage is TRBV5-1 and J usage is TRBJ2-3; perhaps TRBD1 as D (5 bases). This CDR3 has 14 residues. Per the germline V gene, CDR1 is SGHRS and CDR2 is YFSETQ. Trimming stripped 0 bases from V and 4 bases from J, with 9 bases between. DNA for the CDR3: TGCGCCAGCAGCTTGGTGACAGACGCAGATACGCAGTATTTT. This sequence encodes CASSLVTDADTQYF.

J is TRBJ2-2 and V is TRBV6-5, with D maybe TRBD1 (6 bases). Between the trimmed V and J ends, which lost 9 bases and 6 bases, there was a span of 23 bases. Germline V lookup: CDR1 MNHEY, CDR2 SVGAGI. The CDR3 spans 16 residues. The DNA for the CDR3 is TGTGCCAGGAGTGAGTCAGGGGCCGCGGAGGCCGGGGAGCTGTTTTTT. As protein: CARSESGAAEAGELFF.

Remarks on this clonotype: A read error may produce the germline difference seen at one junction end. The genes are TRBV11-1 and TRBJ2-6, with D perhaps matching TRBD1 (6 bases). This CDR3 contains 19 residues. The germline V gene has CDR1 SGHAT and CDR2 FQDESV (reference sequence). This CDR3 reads CASSLTPTGKVAGANILTF. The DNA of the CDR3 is TGTGCCAGCAGCTTAACCCCCACAGGGAAAGTCGCTGGGGCCAACATCCTGACTTTC. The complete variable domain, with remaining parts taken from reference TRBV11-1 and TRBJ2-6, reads EAEVAQSPRYKITEKSQAVAFWCDPISGHATLYWYRQILGQGPELLVQFQDESVVDDSQLPKDRFSAERLKGVDSTLKIQPAELGDSAMYLCASSLTPTGKVAGANILTFGAGSRLTVL.

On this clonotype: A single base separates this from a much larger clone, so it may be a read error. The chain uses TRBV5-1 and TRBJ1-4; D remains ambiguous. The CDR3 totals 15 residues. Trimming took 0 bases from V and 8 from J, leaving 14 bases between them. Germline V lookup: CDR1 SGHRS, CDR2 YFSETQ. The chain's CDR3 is CASSLVVGRKEKLFF. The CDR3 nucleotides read TGCGCCAGCAGCTTGGTAGTGGGTCGGAAGGAAAAACTGTTTTTT.

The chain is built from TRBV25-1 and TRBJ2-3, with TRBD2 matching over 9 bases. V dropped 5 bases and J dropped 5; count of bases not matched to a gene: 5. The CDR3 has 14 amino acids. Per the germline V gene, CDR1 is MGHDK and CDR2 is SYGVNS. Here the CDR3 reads CASSFDSGGDTQYF. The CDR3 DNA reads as TGTGCCAGCAGTTTTGATAGCGGGGGAGATACGCAGTATTTT.

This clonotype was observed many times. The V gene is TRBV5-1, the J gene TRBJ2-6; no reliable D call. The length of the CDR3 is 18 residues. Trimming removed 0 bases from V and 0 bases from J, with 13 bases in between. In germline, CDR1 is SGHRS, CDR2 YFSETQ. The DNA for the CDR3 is TGCGCCAGCAGCTTGGGCCGTCCATGGTTCTCTGGGGCCAACGTCCTGACTTTC. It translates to CASSLGRPWFSGANVLTF.

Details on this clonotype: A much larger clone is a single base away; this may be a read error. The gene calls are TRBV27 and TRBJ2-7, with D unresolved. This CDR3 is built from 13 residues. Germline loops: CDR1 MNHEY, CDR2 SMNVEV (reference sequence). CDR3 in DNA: TGTGCCAGCAGTTCCCGCTCTACCTACGGGCAGTACTTC. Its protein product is CASSSRSTYGQYF.